This TCR beta chain was captured by sequencing in a study of persistence of HIV-infected CD4 T cells. The CDR3 runs 18 residues. Trimming left V 4 bases short and J 9 bases short, with 28 bases between. In germline, CDR1 is MNHEY, CDR2 SVGEGT. Lysates of CMV-infected fibroblasts at roughly 10 ug/mL stimulated these cells. CD40L-negative CD69-negative CD45RO-high memory CD4+ T cells were sorted as populations depleted of antigen-responding cells. With respect to this clone: Its target is unknown.

Sequencing used immunoSEQ version 4 in survey mode. Produced via immunoSEQ multiplex PCR; TCRdb's table is partial and in-frame only. The data hold 45,000 to 55,000 clones, with under 85% observed a single time. Whole-study results and caveats: Degenerate expanded CDR3beta sequences were enriched among CMV- and Gag-responding cells. Proviral oligoclonality tracked with TCR oligoclonality within the same sorted cells.

The rearrangement uses TRBV6-2 or TRBV6-3 and TRBJ2-1; D is unresolved. Source: CD4+ T cells sorted from PBMCs after approximately 20-hour stimulation, taken from a patient who received antiretroviral therapy. The sequence was collected from an adult man with HIV who was CMV-seropositive. The CDR3 loop is CASSSPSAPRPSRGEQFF. CDR3 in DNA: TGTGCCAGCAGTTCCCCTTCGGCCCCCCGACCCAGTCGTGGTGAGCAGTTCTTC.